Below, one T cell receptor (beta chain) is given with its context. Its antigen is not known. This sample is drawn from a study of cytomegalovirus exposure and HLA in healthy donors. Overall study results and limits: Certain indistinguishable V segments, among them TRBV6-2 and TRBV6-3, were excluded. HLA-A and HLA-B allele assignments for most subjects were reportedly predicted accurately using TCR beta sequences.

PCR primers comprised 60 Vbeta and 13 Jbeta primers. Sequenced by immunoSEQ multiplex PCR; TCRdb stores in-frame clones only, minus some. The data show 90,000 or so clones, approximately 80% seen once. Looked up from germline, CDR1 is SGHNT and CDR2 is YENEEA. The length of the CDR3 is 13 residues. V shed 3 bases and J shed 1 base, with 6 bases lying between them. This sequence originates from a man aged 45-60 years in good health and CMV-seronegative. The sequenced material came from PBMCs. The V gene is TRBV11-3, the J gene TRBJ1-1; no clear D gene. CDR3 amino acids: CASSFEQNTEAFF. CDR3 coding DNA: TGTGCCAGCAGCTTTGAGCAGAACACTGAAGCTTTCTTT. Looking up the rest from reference TRBV11-3 and TRBJ1-1 gives the full variable domain: EAGVVQSPRYKIIEKKQPVAFWCNPISGHNTLYWYLQNLGQGPELLIRYENEEAVDDSQLPKDRFSAERLKGVDSTLKIQPAELGDSAVYLCASSFEQNTEAFFGQGTRLTVV.